The TCR beta chain described here comes from a study of blood T cell repertoires in COVID-19. As for the study in general: PBMCs, B-cell-depleted T cells, or T cells were the source of the cDNA or gDNA that made up the material.

Study processing details: The authors estimated nucleated cell counts from reference gene primer amplification. Produced via immunoSEQ multiplex PCR; TCRdb's table is partial and in-frame only. V, J and clone size are taken as reported in that table, and D and trimming were inferred from the DNA itself. The data show hundreds of thousands of clones, 85% to 90% seen once. The table lists this clone with a count of one. The germline V gene encodes CDR1 SEHNR and CDR2 FQNEAQ (reference sequence). V trimming: 3 bases; J trimming: 5 bases; junction bases outside the gene matches: 15. This CDR3 is 17 amino acids long. The Seattle site enrolled patients during active infection and followed them longitudinally.

The TCR sequence derives from a woman in her thirties with COVID-19, enrolled during active disease. This sequence joins TRBV7-9 and TRBJ2-5; 7 bases line up with TRBD1. Sequenced sample: peripheral blood. This chain's CDR3 is CASSFLPLRQGRETQYF. DNA of the CDR3: TGTGCCAGCAGCTTCCTTCCTCTCCGACAGGGTCGGGAGACCCAGTACTTC. The full variable domain, completed using reference TRBV7-9 and TRBJ2-5, is DTGVSQNPRHKITKRGQNVTFRCDPISEHNRLYWYRQTLGQGPEFLTYFQNEAQLEKSRLLSDRFSAERPKGSFSTLEIQRTEQGDSAMYLCASSFLPLRQGRETQYFGPGTRLLVL.